This is a list of T cell receptor beta chains from one sample in a study of T-cell reconstitution after alpha-beta-depleted transplantation in children. MiXCR, applied by TCRdb to the PCR reads, yields one record per CDR3 protein. Of about 510,000 distinct CDR3 sequences listed, around 10% are singletons. The material was PBMCs, mostly from graft donor cells, obtained 180 days after TCRalphabeta/CD19-depleted stem cell transplant. These receptors were taken from a female patient aged 2 to 10 who had a stem cell transplant for aplastic anemia, so the T cells may come from the graft donor. CDR3s include the opening cysteine and the closing phenylalanine or tryptophan. D genes are given only for firm matches. A clone size is listed for some rows: how often the clone was seen (once, few, many), or a class if it is expanded.

>TRBD2|TRBV20-1|-|TRBJ2-3
TGCAGTGCAGGCCGAGCGGGCGGGAGTACCGATACGCAGTATTTT
CSAGRAGGSTDTQYF
>-|TRBV7-8|-|TRBJ2-1
TGTGCCAGCAGCCCCCATGGAGGGGGCCCCTACAATGAGCAGTTCTTC
CASSPHGGGPYNEQFF
>-|TRBV5-1|-|TRBJ1-2
TGCGCCAGCAGCTTGAATTCGAACAGGGCGGACTATGGCTACACCTTC
CASSLNSNRADYGYTF
>-|TRBV18|few|TRBJ2-2
TGTGCCAGCTCGCAGCAGGACAGCGGTCTGTCCGGGGAGCTGTTTTTT
CASSQQDSGLSGELFF
>-|TRBV20-1|-|TRBJ1-5
TGCAGTGCTAGAGATCGTGCCGTAAAAACTAATCAGCCCCAGCATTTT
CSARDRAVKTNQPQHF
>TRBD2|TRBV9|-|TRBJ2-5
TGTGCCAGCAGCGTAGGGGGGACTAGCGGGCCCCAAGAGACCCAGTACTTC
CASSVGGTSGPQETQYF
>TRBD2|TRBV6-2/TRBV6-3|few|TRBJ2-1
TGTGCCAGCAGCCGGACTAGCCAGCCTTACAATGAGCAGTTCTTC
CASSRTSQPYNEQFF
>TRBD2|TRBV7-2|-|TRBJ2-3
TGTGCCAGCAGCATTACTAGCGGGAGTAACACAGATACGCAGTATTTT
CASSITSGSNTDTQYF
>-|TRBV6-2/TRBV6-3|-|TRBJ2-2
TGTGCCAGCAGTACTCTGCTGCAGAACACCGGGGAGCTGTTTTTT
CASSTLLQNTGELFF
>-|TRBV7-9|-|TRBJ2-7
TGTGCCAGCAGCTTCATGGGGGTCCACGAGCAGTACTTC
CASSFMGVHEQYF
>-|TRBV18|many|TRBJ1-1
TGTGCCAGCTCAACCCAAGGAGCGAACACTGAAGCTTTCTTT
CASSTQGANTEAFF
>-|TRBV28|few|TRBJ1-3
TGTGCCAGCAGCTCCGCCGCGGGCACCATATATTTT
CASSSAAGTIYF
>-|TRBV2|-|TRBJ1-3
TGTGCCAGCAGTAACAACAACCCCTCTGGAAACACCATATATTTT
CASSNNNPSGNTIYF
>-|TRBV12-3/TRBV12-4|many|TRBJ2-7
TGTGCCAGCAGTTTCGGTGGACGGTCCTACGAGCAGTACTTC
CASSFGGRSYEQYF
>-|TRBV4-3|-|TRBJ2-7
TGCGCCAGCAGCCAAGACCAGGGACCCTCCTACGAGCAGTACTTC
CASSQDQGPSYEQYF
>TRBD1|TRBV15|few|TRBJ1-1
TGTGCCACCAGCTCACCTCCGCGGGGAAGGGGGCACACTGAAGCTTTCTTT
CATSSPPRGRGHTEAFF
>-|TRBV6-5|-|TRBJ1-4
TGTGCCAGCGGTTTGTGGTGGGGATTGGTGGAAAAACTGTTTTTT
CASGLWWGLVEKLFF
>-|TRBV7-8|few|TRBJ2-7
TGTGCCAGCAGCGCTTCACAGGACCCACTATACGAGCAGTACTTC
CASSASQDPLYEQYF
>TRBD1|TRBV7-2|many|TRBJ1-1
TGTGCCAGCAGCAAAGACAGGGTTAACACTGAAGCTTTCTTT
CASSKDRVNTEAFF
>-|TRBV6-1|few|TRBJ2-6
TGTGCCAGCAGAGACCCAATGGGCACTGGGGCCAACGTCCTGACTTTC
CASRDPMGTGANVLTF
>-|TRBV15|-|TRBJ2-5
TGTGCCACCAGCAGAGACTTCGGGAACAGAGAGACCCAGTACTTC
CATSRDFGNRETQYF
>-|TRBV12-3/TRBV12-4|few|TRBJ2-6
TGTGCCAGCAGCCGGGCGGATCCTGGGGCCAACGTCCTGACTTTC
CASSRADPGANVLTF
>TRBD1|TRBV7-6|-|TRBJ1-3
TGTGCCAGCAGCCTAGTACAGGGGTCGCGCTCTGGAAACACCATATATTTT
CASSLVQGSRSGNTIYF
>-|TRBV5-1|few|TRBJ2-7
TGCGCCAGCCAAAAGGGCGGACAGATCACCGAGCAGTACTTC
CASQKGGQITEQYF
>-|TRBV28|many|TRBJ1-1
TGTGCCAGCAGTTTAGTGGACCGCCGGCACACTGAAGCTTTCTTT
CASSLVDRRHTEAFF
>-|TRBV7-8|few|TRBJ1-1
TGTGCCAGCAGTATTCGACAGACGAACACTGAAGCTTTCTTT
CASSIRQTNTEAFF
>-|TRBV18|many|TRBJ2-1
TGTGCCAGCTCCCCCGATGTTGATGAGCAGTTCTTC
CASSPDVDEQFF
>TRBD2|TRBV20-1|-|TRBJ2-1
TGCAGCTCCCGAGCGGGGAGGCCCTACAATGAGCAGTTCTTC
CSSRAGRPYNEQFF
>-|TRBV28|-|TRBJ2-7
TGTGCCAGCTGTATGGGACGGTTGATCTCCTACGAGCAGTACTTC
CASCMGRLISYEQYF
>TRBD1|TRBV9|few|TRBJ2-5
TGTGCCAGCGCCCGGACAGGGCGGCAAGAGACCCAGTACTTC
CASARTGRQETQYF
>TRBD1|TRBV4-3|-|TRBJ2-7
TGCGCCAGCAGCCAAGGCACCGGGACAGCGAAACTCTACGAGCAGTACTTC
CASSQGTGTAKLYEQYF
>-|TRBV7-2|few|TRBJ2-7
TGTGCCAGCAGCTTAGATACCAATCTTTACGAGCAGTACTTC
CASSLDTNLYEQYF
>-|TRBV29-1|-|TRBJ1-1
TGCAGCGTTGAAAAGTCGGGGGTGGGAACTGAAGCTTTCTTT
CSVEKSGVGTEAFF
>-|TRBV27|few|TRBJ2-5
TGTGCCAGCAGCGCGGGGGCCCAGACCCAGTACTTC
CASSAGAQTQYF
>TRBD2|TRBV7-7|-|TRBJ2-2
TGTGCCAGCAGCTTATCCGGGGCTAGCGGGAGGACTATAGCCGGGGAGCTGTTTTTT
CASSLSGASGRTIAGELFF
>-|TRBV7-2|few|TRBJ1-6
TGTGCCAGCAGCTTCCGGGACTCAAATTCACCCCTCCACTTT
CASSFRDSNSPLHF
>-|TRBV9|few|TRBJ2-1
TGTGCCAGCAGCGTAGGCGTACCCGATGAGCAGTTCTTC
CASSVGVPDEQFF